This is a list of T cell receptor beta chains from one sample in a study of naive and memory T cell subsets. TCRdb re-derived calls from the UMI-ligation and nested PCR reads in MiXCR, one entry per CDR3 protein. This sample carries 100,000 to 150,000 distinct CDR3 sequences, about 36% of them seen once, and the ten largest clones take roughly 0.9%. Sequencing was done on a sample of central memory CD4+ T cells from blood. The receptor set was obtained from a human donor in good health. Each CDR3 is given with its conserved first and last residue. Each record gives: J gene, V gene, CDR3 length, D gene, clone size, CDR3 DNA, CDR3 protein. The D gene is left open where the match is weak. Clone sizes are given selectively: once, few, many, or a class where the clone is expanded.

TRBJ2-1 | TRBV20-1 | 14 | TRBD2 | NA | TGCAGTGCTAGCTTACTAGCGGATTACAATGAGCAGTTCTTC | CSASLLADYNEQFF
TRBJ2-5 | TRBV5-4 | 17 | NA | NA | TGTGCCAGCAGCTTGGGGGCTAGCAGGGATGGATTCGAGACCCAGTACTTC | CASSLGASRDGFETQYF
TRBJ2-7 | TRBV6-6 | 13 | NA | NA | TGTGCCAGCAGTCGACTGGAAAACTACGAGCAGTACTTC | CASSRLENYEQYF
TRBJ1-2 | TRBV27 | 14 | NA | NA | TGTGCCAGCGCGTTCTTGGATGGACGCTATGGCTACACCTTC | CASAFLDGRYGYTF
TRBJ2-1 | TRBV12-3/TRBV12-4 | 13 | NA | NA | TGTGCCAGCATGGGGGACCCCTACAATGAGCAGTTCTTC | CASMGDPYNEQFF
TRBJ1-5 | TRBV15 | 15 | TRBD1 | NA | TGTGCCACCAGCAGAGGACAGGGAAGCAATCAGCCCCAGCATTTT | CATSRGQGSNQPQHF
TRBJ2-7 | TRBV10-1 | 14 | NA | few | TGCGCCAGCACCGAAACAGGGATCCTCTACGAGCAGTACTTC | CASTETGILYEQYF
TRBJ1-4 | TRBV27 | 13 | NA | NA | TGTGCCAGCAGTATCCGACAGAATGAAAAACTGTTTTTT | CASSIRQNEKLFF
TRBJ2-6 | TRBV4-3 | 18 | NA | NA | TGCGCCAGCAGCCTCACAATCATGGGCATCTCTGGGGCCAACGTCCTGACTTTC | CASSLTIMGISGANVLTF
TRBJ2-7 | TRBV7-8 | 14 | TRBD2 | few | TGTGCCAGCAGCACGCGGGACTCGGGGGGCGAGCAGTACTTC | CASSTRDSGGEQYF
TRBJ2-2 | TRBV29-1 | 13 | TRBD1 | NA | TGCAGCGCCCGACAGGGGGCCACCGGGGAGCTGTTTTTT | CSARQGATGELFF
TRBJ2-4 | TRBV3-1 | 15 | TRBD2 | few | TGTGCCAGCAGCCAAGGTTGGGAGGGCCGGAACATTCAGTACTTC | CASSQGWEGRNIQYF
TRBJ2-3 | TRBV7-2 | 14 | TRBD1 | many | TGTGCCAGCAGCTCGCGGACAGGTTCAGATACGCAGTATTTT | CASSSRTGSDTQYF
TRBJ1-1 | TRBV29-1 | 12 | NA | NA | TGCAGCGTAGATAAACAGCCCACTGAAGCTTTCTTT | CSVDKQPTEAFF
TRBJ2-1 | TRBV20-1 | 14 | NA | few | TGCAGTGCTAGTGACCGGGAGTATCACAATGAGCAGTTCTTC | CSASDREYHNEQFF
TRBJ1-2 | TRBV21-1 | 15 | NA | NA | TGTGCCAGAACCGACCCCCGGACAGGGATAAATGGCTACACCTTC | CARTDPRTGINGYTF
TRBJ1-1 | TRBV6-2/TRBV6-3 | 15 | NA | NA | TGTGCCAGTCTGGCAGGGGATCTATTAGGCACTGAAGCTTTCTTT | CASLAGDLLGTEAFF
TRBJ2-1 | TRBV6-1 | 14 | TRBD1 | few | TGTGCCAGCGGGAGGGGACAGGGAATCTATGAGCAGTTCTTC | CASGRGQGIYEQFF
TRBJ2-7 | TRBV2 | 12 | NA | NA | TGTGCCAGCACGTGGGGTAGTAAGGAGCAGTACTTC | CASTWGSKEQYF
TRBJ2-7 | TRBV5-1 | 14 | TRBD1 | NA | TGCGCCAGCAGCTTGGGACAGGGGCCCTACGAGCAGTACTTC | CASSLGQGPYEQYF
TRBJ1-5 | TRBV2 | 15 | TRBD1 | NA | TGTGCCAGCAGCGGGACAGGGGGCAGCAATCAGCCCCAGCATTTT | CASSGTGGSNQPQHF
TRBJ1-5 | TRBV28 | 13 | TRBD1 | NA | TGTGCCAGCGGGGACAGGGCCAATCAGCCCCAGCATTTT | CASGDRANQPQHF
TRBJ1-1 | TRBV5-1 | 11 | NA | few | TGCGCCAGCAGAGATGGCACTGAAGCTTTCTTT | CASRDGTEAFF
TRBJ2-1 | TRBV5-1 | 14 | NA | few | TGCGCCAGCAGGTCCGGGACACCTAACAATGAGCAGTTCTTC | CASRSGTPNNEQFF
TRBJ2-1 | TRBV5-1 | 12 | NA | NA | TGCGCCAGCAGCATCTCCTACAATGAGCAGTTCTTC | CASSISYNEQFF
TRBJ2-7 | TRBV21-1 | 13 | NA | NA | TGTGCCAGCAGCAAAGGCAACAACTACGAGCAGTACTTC | CASSKGNNYEQYF
TRBJ1-5 | TRBV3-1 | 12 | NA | NA | TGTGCCTCAGGGGATACCAATCAGCCCCAGCATTTT | CASGDTNQPQHF
TRBJ1-3 | TRBV6-5 | 14 | NA | few | TGTGCCAGCCGACGAGGGGTCTCTGGAAACACCATATATTTT | CASRRGVSGNTIYF
TRBJ2-4 | TRBV7-9 | 16 | TRBD2 | NA | TGTGCCAGCAGCCCCCGGGCCGGGGGGGTCAAAAACATTCAGTACTTC | CASSPRAGGVKNIQYF
TRBJ2-1 | TRBV28 | 11 | TRBD2 | NA | TGTGCCAGCAGTTTAATGGGACTATGGTTCTTC | CASSLMGLWFF
TRBJ2-3 | TRBV18 | 14 | NA | many | TGTGCCAGCTCACCACTTCGAGAGACAGATACGCAGTATTTT | CASSPLRETDTQYF
TRBJ2-7 | TRBV5-1 | 16 | TRBD2 | NA | TGCGCCAGCAGCCGGGGGACTAGCGGGAACTCCTACGAGCAGTACTTC | CASSRGTSGNSYEQYF
TRBJ2-4 | TRBV18 | 14 | TRBD1 | NA | TGTGCCAGCTCACCACCCAGGACAGGGGACATTCAGTACTTC | CASSPPRTGDIQYF
TRBJ1-6 | TRBV6-6 | 15 | NA | NA | TGTGCCAGCAGTTACTTCGAGCCAAATAATTCACCCCTCCACTTT | CASSYFEPNNSPLHF
TRBJ1-1 | TRBV7-2 | 12 | NA | NA | TGTGCCAGCAGCTTTGGGGGGTTGGAAGCTTTCTTT | CASSFGGLEAFF
TRBJ2-3 | TRBV12-3/TRBV12-4 | 14 | NA | NA | TGTGCCAGCAGTCGGGAGCTCGGGTCGGATACGCAGTATTTT | CASSRELGSDTQYF
TRBJ2-3 | TRBV9 | 17 | NA | few | TGTGCCAGCAGCGTAGCCGGGACAACCTCTAGCACAGATACGCAGTATTTT | CASSVAGTTSSTDTQYF
TRBJ2-5 | TRBV28 | 14 | NA | NA | TGTGCCAGCGTCCGAGAACAGGGCGTCGGGACCCAGTACTTC | CASVREQGVGTQYF
TRBJ1-1 | TRBV6-2/TRBV6-3 | 17 | NA | NA | TGTGCCAGCAGTTACGCCCCGGCAGCGCCTTTGAACACTGAAGCTTTCTTT | CASSYAPAAPLNTEAFF
TRBJ1-2 | TRBV18 | 15 | TRBD1 | NA | TGTGCCAGCTCACCCGGGACAGGGGGCGACTATGGCTACACCTTC | CASSPGTGGDYGYTF
TRBJ2-5 | TRBV18 | 12 | NA | NA | TGTGCCAGCTCTGGGATTCAAGAGACCCAGTACTTC | CASSGIQETQYF
TRBJ2-7 | TRBV28 | 16 | TRBD1 | many | TGTGCCAGCAGTTCTCCCGGGACAGGGAGCTCCTACGAGCAGTACTTC | CASSSPGTGSSYEQYF
TRBJ1-5 | TRBV12-3/TRBV12-4 | 15 | NA | NA | TGTGCCAGCAGTTTAGTAGGGTGGGGCAATCAGCCCCAGCATTTT | CASSLVGWGNQPQHF
TRBJ2-7 | TRBV6-6 | 14 | TRBD2 | many | TGTGCCAGCGGAGCCAAGCGGGGGACCTACGAGCAGTACTTC | CASGAKRGTYEQYF
TRBJ2-7 | TRBV6-6 | 14 | NA | NA | TGTGCCAGCAGTTACTCAAGATACTCCTACGAGCAGTACTTC | CASSYSRYSYEQYF
TRBJ2-7 | TRBV2 | 14 | TRBD1 | few | TGTGCCAGCAGTGCGACAGGGAACTCCTACGAGCAGTACTTC | CASSATGNSYEQYF
TRBJ2-2 | TRBV20-1 | 13 | NA | many | TGCAGTGCTAGCGGACCGAACACCGGGGAGCTGTTTTTT | CSASGPNTGELFF
TRBJ1-2 | TRBV20-1 | 14 | NA | NA | TGCAGTGCGAAAACCGAGGGGCGCGGCTATGGCTACACCTTC | CSAKTEGRGYGYTF
TRBJ1-2 | TRBV18 | 14 | TRBD1 | few | TGTGCCAGCTCACCCCAGGGGGGCCCGAATGGCTACACCTTC | CASSPQGGPNGYTF
TRBJ2-2 | TRBV27 | 14 | TRBD2 | few | TGTGCCAGCAGAGGGACTAGCGGGACCGGGGAGCTGTTTTTT | CASRGTSGTGELFF
TRBJ1-5 | TRBV6-5 | 13 | NA | NA | TGTGCCAGCACCCCGGGATTAAATCAGCCCCAGCATTTT | CASTPGLNQPQHF
TRBJ2-5 | TRBV2 | 14 | NA | few | TGTGCCAGCAGTGCGGAGTCGTTAGGAGAGACCCAGTACTTC | CASSAESLGETQYF
TRBJ1-5 | TRBV12-3/TRBV12-4 | 16 | NA | NA | TGTGCCAGCACCCCTTCAATGGGGGGGGTCAGGCAGCCCCAGCATTTT | CASTPSMGGVRQPQHF
TRBJ2-7 | TRBV20-1 | 13 | TRBD1 | NA | TGCAGTGCTAACAGGGGGTCCATCTACGAGCAGTACTTC | CSANRGSIYEQYF
TRBJ2-3 | TRBV5-6 | 16 | TRBD2 | many | TGTGCCAGCAGTTTTAGCGGGAGGGCTAGCACAGATACGCAGTATTTT | CASSFSGRASTDTQYF